One and the same sample provided the 12 T cell receptor beta chains below, sequenced in a study of blood T cell repertoires in COVID-19. Measured with immunoSEQ multiplex PCR; TCRdb has only the in-frame clones, and not every one. The sample comprises some 210,000 clones, more than 80% of which are singletons, and about 10% rests with the top ten. Sample: PBMCs or T cells enriched from blood (not recorded which). The receptors come from a man aged 40-50 years who had recovered from COVID-19.

The chain has TRBV2 and TRBJ1-5; no firm D call. V gave up 6 bases and J gave up 5 bases, with 14 bases separating them. The CDR3 is 14 residues long. From germline, CDR1 is SNHLY and CDR2 FYNNEI. In nucleotides, the CDR3 is TGTGCCAGCAGCAAGGAGGCAGCCGATCAGCCCCAGCATTTT. Translation gives CASSKEAADQPQHF.

Comment on this clone: Other DNA sequences in this sample translate to the same CDR3. The rearrangement uses TRBV7-3 and TRBJ2-1; 11 bases map to TRBD2. V was pared by 4 bases and J by 7 bases, with 3 bases of the junction left unmatched. The CDR3 is made up of 14 amino acids. Germline loops: CDR1 SGHTA, CDR2 FQGTGA. The CDR3 loop reads CASSSGLAANEQFF. The DNA for the CDR3 is TGTGCCAGCAGCTCGGGACTAGCGGCTAATGAGCAGTTCTTC.

The chain links TRBV5-1 to TRBJ1-3; D not resolved. The CDR3 contains 15 residues. Germline loops: CDR1 SGHRS, CDR2 YFSETQ. Trimming removed 4 bases from V and 3 bases from J, with 14 bases in between. The CDR3 loop reads CASSEGGSGGNTIYF. DNA of the CDR3: TGCGCCAGCAGCGAGGGAGGGTCAGGTGGAAACACCATATATTTT. Using reference TRBV5-1 and TRBJ1-3 for the parts outside the CDR3, the full variable domain is KAGVTQTPRYLIKTRGQQVTLSCSPISGHRSVSWYQQTPGQGLQFLFEYFSETQRNKGNFPGRFSGRQFSNSRSEMNVSTLELGDSALYLCASSEGGSGGNTIYFGEGSWLTVV.

The chain employs TRBV2 and TRBJ1-1; a possible D gene is TRBD1 (5 bases). V lost 8 bases and J lost 5, with 24 bases in between. The length of the CDR3 is 16 residues. CDR1 SNHLY and CDR2 FYNNEI come from the germline V gene. The CDR3 nucleotides read TGTGCCAGCGGCGGGGGGTCAGCTTTTCGGACTACTGAAGCTTTCTTT. This encodes CASGGGSAFRTTEAFF.

The CDR3 nucleotides are TGTGCTAGTGGTTTCGATACCGGGACTAGCGCCCGTGAGCAGTACTTC. Encoded protein: CASGFDTGTSAREQYF. The chain employs TRBV12-5 and TRBJ2-7; 10 nucleotides match TRBD2. The CDR3 length is 16 residues. Germline V gene lookup returns CDR1 LGHNT and CDR2 FRNRAP. The trim removed 3 bases at V and 7 bases at J, leaving 12 bases unmatched. Combining the CDR3 with reference TRBV12-5 and TRBJ2-7 gives the whole variable domain DARVTQTPRHKVTEMGQEVTMRCQPILGHNTVFWYRQTMMQGLELLAYFRNRAPLDDSGMPKDRFSAEMPDATLATLKIQPSEPRDSAVYFCASGFDTGTSAREQYFGPGTRLTVT.

V usage is TRBV7-8 and J usage is TRBJ1-6, with D uncertain. The germline CDR1 and CDR2 sequences are SGHVS and FQNEAQ. The V end was cut by 5 bases, the J end by 5 bases, with 22 bases between. The CDR3 spans 18 residues. CDR3 in amino acids: CASSPYRFNSINNSPLHF. CDR3 bases: TGTGCCAGCAGCCCCTATCGATTTAACAGTATAAATAATTCACCCCTCCACTTT.

Concerning this clone: With a much larger clone just one base away, this may be a read error. The chain is built from TRBV28 and TRBJ1-2, with a weak D call TRBD1 (6 bases). V was pared by 5 bases and J by 5 bases, with 9 bases between. Germline V gives CDR1 MDHEN, CDR2 SYDVKM. The length of the CDR3 is 12 residues. CDR3 amino acids: CASSEQGYGYTF. The CDR3 DNA sequence: TGTGCCAGCAGTGAACAGGGTTATGGCTACACCTTC.

The chain employs TRBV5-6 and TRBJ2-3; a weak D match, TRBD2 (7 bases). V lost 0 bases, J lost 4 bases, and 15 bases lay in between. The CDR3 spans 16 residues. Germline V gene sequence: CDR1 SGHDT, CDR2 YYEEEE. The CDR3 DNA sequence: TGTGCCAGCAGCTTGGATCGGGGGGCAGCCCCAGATACGCAGTATTTT. Translation gives CASSLDRGAAPDTQYF.

This chain's CDR3 is CASSENLSYGYTF. For the CDR3, the DNA is TGTGCCAGCAGTGAAAACTTATCCTATGGCTACACCTTC. This chain uses TRBV6-1 with TRBJ1-2; D is undetermined. Per the germline V gene, CDR1 is MNHNS and CDR2 is SASEGT. This CDR3 comprises 13 residues. V was shortened by 2 bases and J by 4 bases, with 8 bases between the two germline ends.

This sequence joins TRBV12-5 and TRBJ1-1, with D possibly matching TRBD1 (5 bases). The V end lost 2 bases, the J end lost 5 bases, and 15 bases lay between the germline ends. Germline V gene sequence: CDR1 LGHNT, CDR2 FRNRAP. The CDR3 contains 15 residues. As DNA, the CDR3 is TGTGCTAGTGGTTTGAGGCAGGGAGCGGGGACTGAAGCTTTCTTT. Amino acids: CASGLRQGAGTEAFF.

V gene TRBV7-8 combines with J gene TRBJ2-6, with 11 bases identical to TRBD1. CDR1 and CDR2 (germline): SGHVS, FQNEAQ. After removal of 4 bases from V and 4 bases from J, the junction contained 12 bases not matched to a gene. This CDR3 comprises 19 residues. The DNA of the CDR3 is TGTGCCAGCAGCTCCACACTTGGACAGGGGGCTGGAGGGGCCAACGTCCTGACTTTC. This gives the protein CASSSTLGQGAGGANVLTF.

This clone was seen more than once but under ten times. The chain couples TRBV6-5 to TRBJ1-4, with 12 bases identical to TRBD1. Germline V gives CDR1 MNHEY, CDR2 SVGAGI. CDR3 length: 15 residues. The V segment lost 6 bases and the J segment 6 bases; nucleotides outside the gene matches: 5. CDR3 in DNA: TGTGCCAGCAGGAAGGGACAGGGGGCTTATGAAAAACTGTTTTTT. As protein: CASRKGQGAYEKLFF.